The next 4 T cell receptor beta chains were all read from a single sample in a study of CD8+ T cells in alopecia areata. As the sequencing template, cDNA was produced by extracting RNA and reverse transcribing it. Only in-frame clones appear in the TCRdb table, and some are missing; sequencing was by immunoSEQ multiplex PCR. The sample has a few hundred thousand clones, around two fifths seen once. Treatment noted: oral pan-JAK inhibitor, 5-10 mg twice daily. Sequencing was performed on CD4+ T cells sorted from blood, taken between weeks 30 and 35, from a patient treated with tofacitinib. The receptors derive from a human donor with alopecia areata.

V and J are TRBV4-2 and TRBJ2-3; D not resolved. Germline-derived CDR1 and CDR2 are LGHNA and YNFKEQ. This CDR3 has 13 amino acids. The V end was cut by 5 bases, the J end by 2 bases, with 8 bases between. CDR3 loop: CASSMTFTDTQYF. In DNA form, the CDR3 reads TGTGCCAGCAGCATGACCTTCACAGATACGCAGTATTTT.

V and J are TRBV30 and TRBJ2-1; 8 nucleotides line up with TRBD2. V was clipped by 4 bases and J by 0 bases; unmatched bases: 5. From germline, CDR1 is GTSNPN and CDR2 SVGIG (reference sequence). The CDR3 sequence is 15 residues long. The CDR3 coding sequence is TGTGCCTGGATGATAGCGGGGAGCTCCTACAATGAGCAGTTCTTC. It codes for CAWMIAGSSYNEQFF.

V gene TRBV5-1 combines with J gene TRBJ1-1; D is unresolved. This CDR3 comprises 14 residues. CDR1 is SGHRS, CDR2 YFSETQ, per germline. V was cut by 4 bases and J by 1 base, with 11 bases left in between. The chain's CDR3 is CASSISMWNTEAFF. CDR3 coding DNA: TGCGCCAGCAGCATCTCGATGTGGAACACTGAAGCTTTCTTT.

About this clone itself: The germline gene is not matched at one end of the junction; a read error may be the cause. CDR3 amino acids: CASSEARVAASF. DNA of the CDR3: TGTGCCAGCAGTGAAGCGCGAGTGGCCGCGAGCTTC. The chain employs TRBV6-1 and TRBJ2-7; D is uncertain. The germline V gene has CDR1 MNHNS and CDR2 SASEGT. The CDR3 sequence is 12 residues long.